This T cell receptor (beta chain) came from a study of T cell responses to AZD1222 COVID-19 vaccine. CDR1 SGHTA and CDR2 FQGTGA come from the germline V gene. V gave up 5 bases and J gave up 4 bases; unmatched junction bases: 6. The CDR3 consists of 15 residues. Findings of the study overall: The repertoires were collected only after the peak T cell response. Rises in breadth and depth of Spike-specific TCRs came after two AZD1222 doses. Only 6 or 7 individuals given AZD1222 were seropositive at baseline. Nearly half of spike-specific TCRs reportedly go after variant regions that carry no mutations.

Regarding this clone: The antigen is undetermined.

Measured with immunoSEQ multiplex PCR; TCRdb has only the in-frame clones, and not every one. The table shows approximately 180,000 clones, with about 89% occurring only once. This chain uses TRBV7-3 with TRBJ2-1; TRBD1 aligns across 9 bases. This material consisted of peripheral blood, taken on day 0 of AZD1222 vaccination. The source is an adult in good health. CDR3 coding DNA: TGTGCCAGCAGCCCACCGGGACAGGGTTACAATGAGCAGTTCTTC. Its protein is CASSPPGQGYNEQFF. Combining the CDR3 with reference TRBV7-3 and TRBJ2-1 gives the whole variable domain GAGVSQTPSNKVTEKGKYVELRCDPISGHTALYWYRQSLGQGPEFLIYFQGTGAADDSGLPNDRFFAVRPEGSVSTLKIQRTERGDSAVYLCASSPPGQGYNEQFFGPGTRLTVL.